These 29 T cell receptor beta chains share one sample of origin, sequenced in a study of control samples from healthy donors and cancer patients. The table came from immunoSEQ multiplex PCR; TCRdb's copy has only in-frame clones and leaves some out. The top ten clones hold around 1.9% of a sample with 210,000 or so clones, about 89% of them seen once. The material sequenced was blood. The source of these receptors is a man under 40 in good health.

CDR3 amino acids: CASSLAPKSGTDTQYF. The CDR3 DNA reads as TGCGCCAGCAGCTTGGCCCCCAAAAGCGGCACAGATACGCAGTATTTT. The rearrangement uses TRBV5-1 and TRBJ2-3; no firm D call. From germline, CDR1 is SGHRS and CDR2 YFSETQ. V lost 0 bases, J lost 1 base, and 12 bases lay in between. The length of the CDR3 is 16 residues. The full variable domain, in which reference TRBV5-1 and TRBJ2-3 provide the parts outside the CDR3, is KAGVTQTPRYLIKTRGQQVTLSCSPISGHRSVSWYQQTPGQGLQFLFEYFSETQRNKGNFPGRFSGRQFSNSRSEMNVSTLELGDSALYLCASSLAPKSGTDTQYFGPGTRLTVL.

J is TRBJ1-2 and V is TRBV28; 8 bases are shared with TRBD1. The trim removed 6 bases at V and 1 base at J, leaving 10 bases unmatched. The CDR3 has 16 residues. In germline, CDR1 is MDHEN, CDR2 SYDVKM. CDR3 loop: CASSPAGQADNYGYTF. CDR3 sequence (DNA): TGTGCCAGCAGCCCGGCGGGACAGGCGGATAACTATGGCTACACCTTC.

V is TRBV14 and J is TRBJ2-1; no definite D call. Trimming pared 4 bases from V and 8 bases from J, leaving 9 bases between. CDR1 SGHDN and CDR2 FVKESK come from the germline V gene. CDR3 size: 12 residues. As DNA, the CDR3 is TGTGCCAGCAGCCGACCTGGGCATGAGCAGTTCTTC. It translates to CASSRPGHEQFF.

The chain carries TRBV6-5 and TRBJ1-2, with D possibly TRBD1 on 5 matching bases. Germline-derived CDR1 and CDR2 are MNHEY and SVGAGI. The length of the CDR3 is 13 residues. Trimming pared 4 bases from V and 2 bases from J, leaving 8 bases between. CDR3 in amino acids: CASSLGRNYGYTF. The CDR3 DNA sequence: TGTGCCAGCAGTTTGGGACGGAACTATGGCTACACCTTC.

For this clone: The DNA is left out, because the CDR3 cannot be placed on it with certainty; the CDR3 is given as TCRdb lists it. This chain links TRBV6-5 with TRBJ1-2; the table's D call TRBD1 went unverified against the DNA. Inclusive of both ends, the CDR3 amounts to 15 amino acids. Germline V CDR1 and CDR2: MNHEY, SVGAGI. This chain's CDR3 is CASSSSDSANYGYTF.

This clone was detected a few times. CDR3 sequence: CASSFTRNEQFF. The CDR3 DNA is TGCGCCAGCAGCTTCACACGCAATGAGCAGTTCTTC. The rearrangement joins TRBV5-1 to TRBJ2-1; D is undetermined. Looked up from germline, CDR1 is SGHRS and CDR2 is YFSETQ. CDR3 size: 12 residues. V was shortened by 2 bases and J by 6 bases, with 6 bases between the two germline ends.

The chain uses TRBV9 and TRBJ2-2; 7 bases align to TRBD1. This CDR3 contains 15 residues. Trimming cost V 2 bases and J 1 base; bases outside gene matches: 2. Germline CDR1 SGDLS, CDR2 YYNGEE. The CDR3, as DNA: TGTGCCAGCAGCGTTGACAGGGTGAACACCGGGGAGCTGTTTTTT. Translating it yields CASSVDRVNTGELFF.

The chain joins TRBV6-1 to TRBJ1-5; a possible D gene is TRBD1 (6 bases). V gave up 4 bases and J gave up 0 bases, with 13 bases separating them. The CDR3 is 16 residues long. Germline V gene data show CDR1 as MNHNS and CDR2 as SASEGT. CDR3 nucleotides: TGTGCCAGCAGTGGGTCAAGGACAGTTAGCAATCAGCCCCAGCATTTT. As protein: CASSGSRTVSNQPQHF.

The V call is TRBV13, the J call TRBJ1-1; maybe TRBD1 (5 bases). CDR3 length: 12 amino acids. Between the trimmed V and J ends, which lost 1 base and 6 bases, there was a span of 6 bases. Germline V CDR1 and CDR2: PRHDT, FYEKMQ (reference sequence). The CDR3, as DNA: TGTGCCAGCAGCTTAGCGGGGGCTGAAGCTTTCTTT. It is translated as CASSLAGAEAFF. The whole variable domain, remainder taken from reference TRBV13 and TRBJ1-1, is AAGVIQSPRHLIKEKRETATLKCYPIPRHDTVYWYQQGPGQDPQFLISFYEKMQSDKGSIPDRFSAQQFSDYHSELNMSSLELGDSALYFCASSLAGAEAFFGQGTRLTVV.

The CDR3 loop is CASSLAGTGGHGRNGYTF. DNA for the CDR3: TGTGCCAGCAGCTTGGCCGGGACAGGGGGCCACGGTAGGAATGGCTACACCTTC. The chain has TRBV5-4 and TRBJ1-2, with TRBD1 matching over 12 bases. This CDR3 spans 18 amino acids. Germline V gives CDR1 SGHNT, CDR2 YYREEE (reference sequence). J gave up 6 bases and V 0 bases, and 12 bases lay outside the gene matches.

The chain joins TRBV27 to TRBJ2-1; 9 bases agree with TRBD1. Germline-derived CDR1 and CDR2 are MNHEY and SMNVEV (reference sequence). The CDR3 contains 15 residues. Trimming at V came to 8 bases and at J to 1 base, leaving 6 bases not matched to a gene. The CDR3 region has the DNA TGTGCCAGCGTATCGGGACAGGGATCCTACAATGAGCAGTTCTTC. This encodes CASVSGQGSYNEQFF.

The chain joins TRBV24-1 to TRBJ2-3, with TRBD2 matching 9 bases. Germline V gives CDR1 KGHDR, CDR2 SFDVKD. This CDR3 spans 16 amino acids. Trimming removed 2 bases from V and 5 bases from J; junction bases left unmatched: 7. CDR3 in DNA: TGTGCCACCAGTGATTATGGCGGGGGGGCAGTAGATACGCAGTATTTT. Translating it yields CATSDYGGGAVDTQYF.

The chain links TRBV6-4 to TRBJ2-3, with 10 positions matching TRBD2. The CDR3 covers 16 residues. V was clipped by 0 bases and J by 1 base; unmatched bases: 1. Germline V CDR1 and CDR2: MRHNA, SNTAGT. The DNA of the CDR3 is TGTGCCAGCAGTGACTCGAGCGGGGGGGGCACAGATACGCAGTATTTT. The encoded protein is CASSDSSGGGTDTQYF.

This rearrangement joins TRBV5-1 to TRBJ2-6; TRBD1 matches 10 bases. Germline V CDR1 and CDR2: SGHRS, YFSETQ. J lost 4 bases, V lost 3 bases, and 7 bases had no gene match. The CDR3 length is 17 residues. As DNA, the CDR3 is TGCGCCAGCAGCTCCCGGGACAGGGGTCCCGGGGCCAACGTCCTGACTTTC. It translates to CASSSRDRGPGANVLTF.

The CDR3 region is CASSLNAGQGNSPLHF. Written as DNA, the CDR3 is TGCGCCAGCAGCTTGAACGCGGGACAGGGAAACTCACCCCTCCACTTT. This chain links TRBV5-1 with TRBJ1-6; 9 bases line up with TRBD1. There are 16 residues in the CDR3. Germline CDR1 is SGHRS and CDR2 is YFSETQ. The trim removed 1 base at V and 10 bases at J, leaving 9 bases unmatched.

The CDR3 DNA reads TGTGCCAGCAGCATTATGCAGGGGGATACGCAGTATTTT. The encoded protein is CASSIMQGDTQYF. The chain has TRBV7-6 and TRBJ2-3; D is perhaps TRBD1 (6 bases). The CDR3 has 13 residues. Per germline, CDR1 SGHVS and CDR2 FNYEAQ. Trimming cost V 5 bases and J 6 bases, with 12 bases left between them. Filled out from reference TRBV7-6 and TRBJ2-3, the complete variable domain reads GAGVSQSPRYKVTKRGQDVALRCDPISGHVSLYWYRQALGQGPEFLTYFNYEAQQDKSGLPNDRFSAERPEGSISTLTIQRTEQRDSAMYRCASSIMQGDTQYFGPGTRLTVL.

CDR3 residues: CASSRTGDGEQYF. The CDR3 DNA is TGCGCCAGCAGTAGGACAGGGGACGGCGAGCAGTACTTC. The V and J genes are TRBV5-1 and TRBJ2-7; 9 positions agree with TRBD1. The trim removed 5 bases at V and 6 bases at J, leaving 6 bases unmatched. The length of the CDR3 is 13 residues. Germline assignment: CDR1 SGHRS and CDR2 YFSETQ.

The chain carries TRBV6-5 and TRBJ1-4; 8 bases agree with TRBD1. The CDR3 contains 15 residues. Trimming removed 8 bases from V and 2 bases from J; junction bases left unmatched: 7. In germline, CDR1 is MNHEY, CDR2 SVGAGI. The CDR3 DNA sequence: TGTGCCAGCGTCCCAGGGGGCCCGACTAATGAAAAACTGTTTTTT. As protein: CASVPGGPTNEKLFF.

V usage is TRBV18 and J usage is TRBJ2-2; D is uncertain. CDR3 length: 14 residues. The germline gives CDR1 KGHSH, CDR2 LQKENI. V was trimmed by 2 bases and J by 1 base, leaving 5 bases between them. The CDR3: CASSPKGNTGELFF. CDR3 nucleotides: TGTGCCAGCTCACCAAAGGGGAACACCGGGGAGCTGTTTTTT.

The V and J genes are TRBV5-6 and TRBJ2-3; D may correspond to TRBD1 or TRBD2 (6 bases each). The germline V gene encodes CDR1 SGHDT and CDR2 YYEEEE. V shed 0 bases and J shed 5 bases, with 10 bases lying between them. There are 14 residues in the CDR3. CDR3 amino acids: CASSLAGGKDTQYF. The CDR3 DNA sequence: TGTGCCAGCAGCTTGGCCGGGGGCAAAGATACGCAGTATTTT.

The chain joins TRBV7-9 to TRBJ1-2; 8 bases are a match to TRBD1. With V trimmed by 6 bases and J by 7 bases, 10 bases remained unmatched. The CDR3 is 14 amino acids. Germline lookup yields CDR1 SEHNR and CDR2 FQNEAQ (reference sequence). CDR3 protein: CASSFPQGVGGYTF. CDR3 nucleotide sequence: TGTGCCAGCAGTTTTCCACAGGGGGTTGGTGGCTACACCTTC.

The genes are TRBV6-2 or TRBV6-3 and TRBJ1-4; D is possibly TRBD1 (5 bases). The CDR3 totals 18 residues. V lost 4 bases and J lost 10, with 28 bases in between. Germline CDR1 is MNHEY and CDR2 is SVGEGT. For the CDR3, the DNA is TGTGCCAGCAGTTTTCCACCGGGACGGAGGAATCCCGAACGAAAACTGTTTTTT. Translated: CASSFPPGRRNPERKLFF.

The chain employs TRBV2 and TRBJ2-7; TRBD2 matches at 7 bases. V shed 6 bases, J shed 4 bases, and the junction held 12 bases outside the gene matches. The CDR3 is 15 residues long. CDR1 SNHLY and CDR2 FYNNEI come from the germline V gene. CDR3 protein: CASRGGGGNLYEQYF. In DNA form, the CDR3 reads TGTGCCAGCAGAGGTGGCGGGGGAAATCTGTACGAGCAGTACTTC.

The V call is TRBV19, the J call TRBJ2-2, with TRBD1 matching 7 bases. The CDR3 spans 15 residues. Unmatched junction bases numbered 6, after V lost 6 bases and J lost 2 bases. Germline V gene lookup returns CDR1 LNHDA and CDR2 SQIVND (reference sequence). Here the CDR3 reads CASRFRTGNTGELFF. As DNA, the CDR3 is TGTGCCAGTAGATTCAGGACAGGAAACACCGGGGAGCTGTTTTTT.

This chain uses TRBV29-1 with TRBJ1-2, with D possibly matching TRBD1 (6 bases). Germline V gene data show CDR1 as SQVTM and CDR2 as ANQGSEA. This CDR3 contains 12 residues. Trimming took off 7 bases at V and 2 bases at J, with 11 bases between the two ends. The CDR3, as DNA: TGCAGCGCCGGGGGGCTAAACTATGGCTACACCTTC. It translates to CSAGGLNYGYTF. The whole variable domain, filled in from reference TRBV29-1 and TRBJ1-2, reads SAVISQKPSRDICQRGTSLTIQCQVDSQVTMMFWYRQQPGQSLTLIATANQGSEATYESGFVIDKFPISRPNLTFSTLTVSNMSPEDSSIYLCSAGGLNYGYTFGSGTRLTVV.

The chain employs TRBV2 and TRBJ1-5, with D unclear. This CDR3 is built from 15 residues. V was pared by 0 bases and J by 2 bases, with 8 bases between. Germline V CDR1 and CDR2: SNHLY, FYNNEI. Here the CDR3 DNA reads TGTGCCAGCAGTGAAGCGCTAGGCGGCAATCAGCCCCAGCATTTT. Amino acids: CASSEALGGNQPQHF.

V is TRBV19 and J is TRBJ1-5, with D tentatively TRBD1 (6 bases). V shed 1 base and J shed 7 bases, with 11 bases lying between them. In germline, CDR1 is LNHDA, CDR2 SQIVND (reference sequence). This CDR3 contains 14 residues. CDR3: CASSIARGGQPQHF. The DNA of the CDR3 is TGTGCCAGTAGTATAGCCAGGGGAGGGCAGCCCCAGCATTTT.

The V and J genes are TRBV6-5 and TRBJ1-2; D unclear. The CDR3 runs 11 residues. From germline, CDR1 is MNHEY and CDR2 SVGAGI. V was trimmed by 8 bases and J by 5 bases, leaving 9 bases between them. The CDR3: CASGDKYGYTF. The CDR3 bases are TGTGCCAGCGGGGATAAGTATGGCTACACCTTC.

The V gene is TRBV5-4, the J gene TRBJ2-3; 11 bases line up with TRBD2. V shed 4 bases, J shed 0 bases, and the junction held 10 bases outside the gene matches. This CDR3 comprises 18 residues. The V gene's germline CDR1 is SGHNT and CDR2 YYREEE (reference sequence). In DNA, the CDR3 is TGTGCCAGCAGCCCTACTAGCGGGGGTCTCCGAAGCACAGATACGCAGTATTTT. It specifies CASSPTSGGLRSTDTQYF.